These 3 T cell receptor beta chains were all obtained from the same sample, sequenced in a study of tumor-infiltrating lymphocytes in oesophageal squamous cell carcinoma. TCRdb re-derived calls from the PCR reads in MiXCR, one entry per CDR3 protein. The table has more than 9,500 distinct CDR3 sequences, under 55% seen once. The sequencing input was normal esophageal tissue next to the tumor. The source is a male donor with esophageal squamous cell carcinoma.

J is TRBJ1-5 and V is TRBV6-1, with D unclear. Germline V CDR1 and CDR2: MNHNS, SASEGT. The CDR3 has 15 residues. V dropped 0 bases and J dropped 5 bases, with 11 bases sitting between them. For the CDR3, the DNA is TGTGCCAGCAGTGAAGCAGAGGGTTGGGATCAGCCCCAGCATTTT. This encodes CASSEAEGWDQPQHF.

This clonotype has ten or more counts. The CDR3 is CASSLGTDRNIQYF. The DNA of the CDR3 is TGTGCCAGCAGCTTAGGGACCGACAGAAACATTCAGTACTTC. The chain has TRBV7-2 and TRBJ2-4; maybe TRBD1 (5 bases). V was trimmed by 1 base and J by 6 bases, leaving 10 bases between them. This CDR3 has 14 amino acids. Germline V gene data show CDR1 as SGHTA and CDR2 as FQGNSA.

The CDR3 nucleotides read TGTGCCAGCAGCTCGGGGGGCTCGTCTTACAATGAGCAGTTCTTC. Its translation: CASSSGGSSYNEQFF. This chain joins TRBV9 and TRBJ2-3, with D possibly TRBD2 on 7 matching bases. The closer fit of TRBJ2-1 to the DNA end suggests the J call may be wrong. The CDR3 has 15 residues. The germline gives CDR1 SGDLS, CDR2 YYNGEE.